The next 21 T cell receptor beta chains were all read from a single sample in a study of blood T cell repertoires in COVID-19. TCRdb's table, derived via immunoSEQ multiplex PCR, lists solely in-frame clones and lacks some. The table includes 220,000 or so clones, roughly 75% detected once. The material sequenced was peripheral blood. Every receptor here comes from a woman in her 70s with acute or convalescent COVID-19.

This clone was seen a handful of times. The chain has TRBV3-1 (or the pseudogene TRBV3-2) and TRBJ2-5; 15 bases match TRBD2. CDR3 size: 15 residues. Germline CDR1 is LGHDT and CDR2 is YNNKEL (reference sequence). V dropped 4 bases and J dropped 6; count of bases not matched to a gene: 3. The CDR3: CASSPGTSGRQTQYF. In nucleotides, the CDR3 is TGTGCCAGCAGCCCGGGGACTAGCGGGAGGCAGACCCAGTACTTC.

With regard to this clone: Additional DNA sequences in this sample encode the identical CDR3. The rearrangement links TRBV5-1 to TRBJ2-2; D not certain. The CDR3 sequence is 13 residues long. Trimming stripped 2 bases from V and 5 bases from J, with 7 bases between. CDR1 is SGHRS and CDR2 is YFSETQ in the germline V gene. The CDR3 DNA follows: TGCGCCAGCAGCTTTTCGGGTACCGGGGAGCTGTTTTTT. Its protein is CASSFSGTGELFF.

V usage is TRBV5-4 and J usage is TRBJ2-7; 12 positions agree with TRBD2. V dropped 0 bases and J dropped 6; count of bases not matched to a gene: 4. The V gene's germline CDR1 is SGHNT and CDR2 YYREEE (reference sequence). CDR3 size: 15 residues. The CDR3, as DNA: TGTGCCAGCAGCTTGGAGGTACTAGCGGGAGGCGAGCAGTACTTC. Translated, it gives CASSLEVLAGGEQYF.

The J gene is TRBJ1-5, the V gene TRBV14; D is undetermined. Germline CDR1 reads SGHDN; CDR2 reads FVKESK. V was pared by 1 base and J by 11 bases, with 12 bases between. This CDR3 contains 13 residues. The DNA of the CDR3 is TGTGCCAGCAGCCAAGTGGTGGCAGGTACCCAGCATTTT. Its translation: CASSQVVAGTQHF.

This sequence joins TRBV18 and TRBJ1-2; 7 bases match TRBD1. The junction had 5 bases not matched to a gene; V was cut back by 6 bases and J by 1 base. Germline values: CDR1 KGHSH, CDR2 LQKENI. The CDR3 contains 14 residues. This chain's CDR3 is CASSPGTDNYGYTF. DNA of the CDR3: TGTGCCAGCTCCCCCGGGACAGATAACTATGGCTACACCTTC.

This CDR3 is CASSQDRGEGVGNQPQHF. The CDR3 coding sequence is TGCGCCAGCAGCCAAGATCGGGGGGAAGGCGTGGGCAATCAGCCCCAGCATTTT. The V and J genes are TRBV4-1 and TRBJ1-5; tentative D call: TRBD1 (5 bases). Germline values: CDR1 MGHRA, CDR2 YSYEKL. CDR3 length equals 18 residues. V dropped 0 bases and J dropped 2 bases, with 17 bases sitting between them.

V and J are TRBV19 and TRBJ2-3, with 10 nucleotides matching TRBD2. V shed 6 bases, J shed 0 bases, and the junction held 3 bases outside the gene matches. The length of the CDR3 is 15 residues. Germline V gene sequence: CDR1 LNHDA, CDR2 SQIVND (reference sequence). CDR3 residues: CASRTSGTSTDTQYF. CDR3 in DNA: TGTGCCAGTAGAACTAGCGGGACTAGCACAGATACGCAGTATTTT.

The J gene is TRBJ1-1, the V gene TRBV7-9, with D perhaps TRBD1 (6 bases). CDR1 and CDR2 (germline): SEHNR, FQNEAQ (reference sequence). This CDR3 region has 12 residues. Trimming shortened V by 5 bases and J by 6 bases, and 10 bases separated the two germline ends. The CDR3 region is CASSRGTPEAFF. The CDR3 DNA reads as TGTGCCAGCAGCCGAGGGACACCTGAAGCTTTCTTT.

V gene TRBV11-2 combines with J gene TRBJ1-2; D not resolved. The V end was cut by 5 bases, the J end by 6 bases, with 13 bases between. This CDR3 is 13 amino acids long. The germline gives CDR1 SGHAT, CDR2 FQNNGV. CDR3 bases: TGTGCCAGCAGCATACGTAGCTATCATGGCTACACCTTC. This sequence encodes CASSIRSYHGYTF.

This clone was recorded at least ten times. The CDR3 region is CASSLRGTIGETQYF. In nucleotides, the CDR3 is TGTGCCAGCAGCTTGCGGGGGACAATAGGAGAGACCCAGTACTTC. The rearrangement joins TRBV7-9 to TRBJ2-5; tentative D call: TRBD2 (7 bases). The germline V gene has CDR1 SEHNR and CDR2 FQNEAQ (reference sequence). V lost 3 bases to trimming and J lost 4 bases, with 15 bases between them. This CDR3 contains 15 residues. Looking up the rest from reference TRBV7-9 and TRBJ2-5 gives the full variable domain: DTGVSQNPRHKITKRGQNVTFRCDPISEHNRLYWYRQTLGQGPEFLTYFQNEAQLEKSRLLSDRFSAERPKGSFSTLEIQRTEQGDSAMYLCASSLRGTIGETQYFGPGTRLLVL.

The chain recombines TRBV27 with TRBJ1-6; D is unclear. V was clipped by 4 bases and J by 5 bases, with 12 bases between them. The CDR3 runs 15 residues. Germline CDR1 MNHEY, CDR2 SMNVEV (reference sequence). CDR3 in amino acids: CASSYGLSNNSPLHF. CDR3 DNA sequence: TGTGCCAGCAGTTATGGACTCTCGAATAATTCACCCCTCCACTTT.

This chain uses TRBV2 with TRBJ2-1; TRBD2 is a possible D gene (6 bases). The germline V and J ends were trimmed by 6 bases and 7 bases, with 13 bases remaining between them. CDR1 is SNHLY, CDR2 FYNNEI, per germline. The CDR3 is 13 amino acids. The CDR3: CASSLEGRNEQFF. The CDR3 nucleotides are TGTGCCAGCAGCCTCGAAGGGAGGAATGAGCAGTTCTTC.

This chain connects TRBV5-5 to TRBJ2-2, with no clear D. Germline V gene sequence: CDR1 SGHKS, CDR2 YYEKEE (reference sequence). V lost 2 bases to trimming and J lost 5 bases, with 13 bases between them. The CDR3 has 15 amino acids. The CDR3 region is CASSFAAHNTGELFF. CDR3 nucleotides: TGTGCCAGCAGCTTCGCGGCTCATAATACCGGGGAGCTGTTTTTT.

The CDR3 bases are TGTGCCAGCAGCTTTGTAGATAGCAATCAGCCCCAGCATTTT. It specifies CASSFVDSNQPQHF. The J gene is TRBJ1-5, the V gene TRBV7-2; D ambiguous. This CDR3 contains 14 residues. The germline CDR1 and CDR2 sequences are SGHTA and FQGNSA. Deletions cut 3 bases from V and 0 bases from J, with 6 bases between.

The chain is built from TRBV30 and TRBJ2-5, with TRBD1 matching over 7 bases. The trim removed 2 bases at V and 5 bases at J, leaving 8 bases unmatched. Germline V CDR1 and CDR2: GTSNPN, SVGIG (reference sequence). This CDR3 contains 14 residues. This chain's CDR3 is CAWSLQGSRETQYF. The CDR3 nucleotides are TGTGCCTGGAGTCTACAGGGGTCCCGGGAGACCCAGTACTTC.

This chain connects TRBV3-1 (or the pseudogene TRBV3-2) to TRBJ2-7; the match to TRBD2 covers 9 bases. CDR3 length: 15 residues. The junction had 7 bases not matched to a gene; V was cut back by 4 bases and J by 3 bases. Germline V gene sequence: CDR1 LGHDT, CDR2 YNNKEL (reference sequence). CDR3 nucleotide sequence: TGTGCCAGCAGCCCGTCTAGCGGGACTGACTACGAGCAGTACTTC. It codes for CASSPSSGTDYEQYF.

The chain employs TRBV7-9 and TRBJ2-1; TRBD2 matches 11 bases. The CDR3 runs to 17 residues. Germline V lookup: CDR1 SEHNR, CDR2 FQNEAQ (reference sequence). The junction had 9 bases not matched to a gene; V was cut back by 4 bases and J by 4 bases. CDR3 nucleotide sequence: TGTGCCAGCAGCTCCACTCGAACTAGCGGGAGTTACAATGAGCAGTTCTTC. Its translation: CASSSTRTSGSYNEQFF. Drawing the rest from reference TRBV7-9 and TRBJ2-1, the complete variable domain is DTGVSQNPRHKITKRGQNVTFRCDPISEHNRLYWYRQTLGQGPEFLTYFQNEAQLEKSRLLSDRFSAERPKGSFSTLEIQRTEQGDSAMYLCASSSTRTSGSYNEQFFGPGTRLTVL.

This clone was counted only a few times. CDR3 residues: CASSVLAGGNTGELFF. In nucleotides, the CDR3 is TGTGCCAGCAGCGTCCTAGCGGGAGGGAACACCGGGGAGCTGTTTTTT. This chain links TRBV11-1 with TRBJ2-2, with TRBD2 matching over 11 bases. The CDR3 consists of 16 residues. Germline CDR1 reads SGHAT; CDR2 reads FQDESV (reference sequence). The junction had 3 bases not matched to a gene; V was cut back by 5 bases and J by 1 base.

This clone was detected only a few times. This rearrangement joins TRBV19 to TRBJ1-3; unclear D gene. CDR1 LNHDA and CDR2 SQIVND come from the germline V gene (reference sequence). Deletions cut 4 bases from V and 2 bases from J, with 15 bases between. This CDR3 is built from 16 residues. The CDR3 DNA is TGTGCCAGTAGTACCTCCAGGATTAGTACTGGAAACACCATATATTTT. Amino acid sequence: CASSTSRISTGNTIYF.

The chain links TRBV7-3 to TRBJ2-2; 8 bases align to TRBD1. CDR3 length: 16 residues. Germline assignment: CDR1 SGHTA and CDR2 FQGTGA. Germline trimming cut 5 bases from V and 6 bases from J; bases unmatched to any gene: 11. The CDR3 is CASSPLGQVMPGELFF. The CDR3 DNA reads as TGTGCCAGCAGCCCGTTGGGACAGGTTATGCCCGGGGAGCTGTTTTTT.

The V call is TRBV30, the J call TRBJ2-6; D is unresolved. Trimming removed 4 bases at V and 1 base at J, with 5 bases between. This CDR3 is built from 13 residues. Germline-derived CDR1 and CDR2 are GTSNPN and SVGIG (reference sequence). The chain's CDR3 is CAWTSSGANVLTF. CDR3 in DNA: TGTGCCTGGACTTCGTCTGGGGCCAACGTCCTGACTTTC.